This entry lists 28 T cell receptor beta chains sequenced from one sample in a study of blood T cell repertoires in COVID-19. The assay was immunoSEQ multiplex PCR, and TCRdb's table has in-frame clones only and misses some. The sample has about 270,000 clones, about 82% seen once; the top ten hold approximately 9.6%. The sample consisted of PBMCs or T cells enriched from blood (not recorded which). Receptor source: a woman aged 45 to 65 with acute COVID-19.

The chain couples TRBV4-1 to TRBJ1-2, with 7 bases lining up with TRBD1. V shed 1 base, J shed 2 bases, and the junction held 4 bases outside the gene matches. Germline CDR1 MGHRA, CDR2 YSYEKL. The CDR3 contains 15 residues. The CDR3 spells CASSQVGRGNYGYTF. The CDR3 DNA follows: TGCGCCAGCAGCCAAGTAGGCAGGGGGAACTATGGCTACACCTTC.

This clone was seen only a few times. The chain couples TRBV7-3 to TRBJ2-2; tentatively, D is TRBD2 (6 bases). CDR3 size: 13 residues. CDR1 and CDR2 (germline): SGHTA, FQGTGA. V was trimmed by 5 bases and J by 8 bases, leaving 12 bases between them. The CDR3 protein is CASSPGVVGELFF. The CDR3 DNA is TGTGCCAGCAGCCCGGGGGTGGTAGGGGAGCTGTTTTTT.

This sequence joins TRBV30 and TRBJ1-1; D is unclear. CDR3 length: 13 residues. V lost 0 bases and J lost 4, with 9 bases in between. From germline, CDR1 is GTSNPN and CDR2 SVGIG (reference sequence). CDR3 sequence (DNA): TGTGCCTGGAGTGTTGTACGGGGCACTGAAGCTTTCTTT. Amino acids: CAWSVVRGTEAFF. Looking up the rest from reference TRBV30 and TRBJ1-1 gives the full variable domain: SQTIHQWPATLVQPVGSPLSLECTVEGTSNPNLYWYRQAAGRGLQLLFYSVGIGQISSEVPQNLSASRPQDRQFILSSKKLLLSDSGFYLCAWSVVRGTEAFFGQGTRLTVV.

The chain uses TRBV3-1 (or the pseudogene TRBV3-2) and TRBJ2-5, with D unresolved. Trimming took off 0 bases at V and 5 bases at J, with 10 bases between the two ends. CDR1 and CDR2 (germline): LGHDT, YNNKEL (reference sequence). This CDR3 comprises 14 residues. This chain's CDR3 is CASSQDSISETQYF. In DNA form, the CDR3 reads TGTGCCAGCAGCCAAGACTCTATTTCGGAGACCCAGTACTTC.

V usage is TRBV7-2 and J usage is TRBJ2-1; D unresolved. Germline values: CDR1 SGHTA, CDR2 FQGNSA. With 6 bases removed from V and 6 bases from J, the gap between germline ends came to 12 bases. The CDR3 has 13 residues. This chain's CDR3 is CASRSPPGNEQFF. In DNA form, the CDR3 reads TGTGCCAGCAGATCCCCACCGGGCAATGAGCAGTTCTTC.

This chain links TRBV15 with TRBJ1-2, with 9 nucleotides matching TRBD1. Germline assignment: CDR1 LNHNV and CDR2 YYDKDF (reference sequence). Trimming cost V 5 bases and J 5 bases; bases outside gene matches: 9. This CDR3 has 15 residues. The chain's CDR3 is CATSDGTGPEYGYTF. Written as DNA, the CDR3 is TGTGCCACCAGCGACGGGACAGGGCCTGAGTATGGCTACACCTTC. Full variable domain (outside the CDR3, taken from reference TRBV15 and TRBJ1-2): DAMVIQNPRYQVTQFGKPVTLSCSQTLNHNVMYWYQQKSSQAPKLLFHYYDKDFNNEADTPDNFQSRRPNTSFCFLDIRSPGLGDTAMYLCATSDGTGPEYGYTFGSGTRLTVV.

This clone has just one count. CDR3 residues: CASSKGGGAGNTIYF. In nucleotides, the CDR3 is TGTGCCAGCAGCAAAGGAGGGGGAGCCGGAAACACCATATATTTT. The chain links TRBV21-1 to TRBJ1-3; the table names TRBD1, a call not compared with the DNA. TRBV21-1 is listed as a pseudogene. The CDR3 length is 15 residues.

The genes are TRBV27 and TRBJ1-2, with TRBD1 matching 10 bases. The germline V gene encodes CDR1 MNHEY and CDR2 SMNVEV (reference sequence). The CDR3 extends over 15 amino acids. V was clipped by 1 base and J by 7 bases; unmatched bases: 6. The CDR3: CASSLWGQGTGGYTF. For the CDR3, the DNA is TGTGCCAGCAGTTTATGGGGACAGGGGACGGGTGGCTACACCTTC.

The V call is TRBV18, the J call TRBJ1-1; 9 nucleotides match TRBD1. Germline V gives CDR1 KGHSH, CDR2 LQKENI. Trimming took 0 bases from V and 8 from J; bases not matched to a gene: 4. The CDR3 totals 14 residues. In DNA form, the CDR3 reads TGTGCCAGCTCACCACCGAGGGACAGGGTCGAAGCTTTCTTT. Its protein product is CASSPPRDRVEAFF.

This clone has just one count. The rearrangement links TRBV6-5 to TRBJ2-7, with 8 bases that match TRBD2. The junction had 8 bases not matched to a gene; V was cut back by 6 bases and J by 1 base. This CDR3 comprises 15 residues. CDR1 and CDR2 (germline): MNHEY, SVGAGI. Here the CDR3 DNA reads TGTGCCAGCAGAGTTTTTACTAGCGGATCCTACGAGCAGTACTTC. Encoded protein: CASRVFTSGSYEQYF.

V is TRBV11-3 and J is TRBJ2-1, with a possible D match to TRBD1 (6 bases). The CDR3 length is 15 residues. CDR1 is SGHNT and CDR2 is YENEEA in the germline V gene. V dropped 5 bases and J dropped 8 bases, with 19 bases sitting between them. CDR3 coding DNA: TGTGCCAGCAGCGCCTCTACAGGGAGCAGGGATGAGCAGTTCTTC. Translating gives CASSASTGSRDEQFF.

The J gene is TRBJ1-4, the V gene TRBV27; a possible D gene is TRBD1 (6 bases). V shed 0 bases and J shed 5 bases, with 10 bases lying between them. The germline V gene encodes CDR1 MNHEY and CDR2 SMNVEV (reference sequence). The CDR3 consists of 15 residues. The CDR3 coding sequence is TGTGCCAGCAGTTTATCGTACAGGGCGAATGAAAAACTGTTTTTT. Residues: CASSLSYRANEKLFF.

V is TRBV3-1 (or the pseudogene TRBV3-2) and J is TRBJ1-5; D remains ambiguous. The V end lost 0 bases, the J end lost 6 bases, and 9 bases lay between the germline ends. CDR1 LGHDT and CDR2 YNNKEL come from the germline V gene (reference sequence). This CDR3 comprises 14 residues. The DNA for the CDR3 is TGTGCCAGCAGCCAAGATCCTCGAGCTCAGCCCCAGCATTTT. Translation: CASSQDPRAQPQHF.

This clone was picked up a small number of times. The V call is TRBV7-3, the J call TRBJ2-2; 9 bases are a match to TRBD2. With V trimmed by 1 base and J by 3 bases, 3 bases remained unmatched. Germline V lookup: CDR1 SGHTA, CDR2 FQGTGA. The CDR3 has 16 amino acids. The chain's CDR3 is CASSLSSGGYTGELFF. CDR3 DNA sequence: TGTGCCAGCAGCTTAAGTAGCGGGGGTTACACCGGGGAGCTGTTTTTT. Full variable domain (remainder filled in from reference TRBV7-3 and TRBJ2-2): GAGVSQTPSNKVTEKGKYVELRCDPISGHTALYWYRQSLGQGPEFLIYFQGTGAADDSGLPNDRFFAVRPEGSVSTLKIQRTERGDSAVYLCASSLSSGGYTGELFFGEGSRLTVL.

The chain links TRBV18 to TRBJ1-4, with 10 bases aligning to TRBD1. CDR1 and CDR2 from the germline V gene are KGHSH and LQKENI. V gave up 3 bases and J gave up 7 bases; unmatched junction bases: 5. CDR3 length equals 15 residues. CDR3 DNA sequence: TGTGCCAGCTCACCCCCGGACAGGGGGGGTGAAAAACTGTTTTTT. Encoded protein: CASSPPDRGGEKLFF.

The CDR3 sequence is CASSYRLLAGVADTQYF. The CDR3 nucleotides read TGTGCCAGCAGTTACCGACTACTAGCGGGGGTAGCAGATACGCAGTATTTT. V gene TRBV6-2 or TRBV6-3 combines with J gene TRBJ2-3; 11 bases fit TRBD2. Germline V gene data show CDR1 as MNHEY and CDR2 as SVGEGT. The length of the CDR3 is 17 residues. Trimming removed 2 bases from V and 4 bases from J; junction bases left unmatched: 8.

The CDR3 DNA reads TGTGCCAGCAGCTTAAAAAGGGAGGAATTGATATTCGGCTACACCTTC. This gives the protein CASSLKREELIFGYTF. This chain uses TRBV7-2 with TRBJ1-2, with D uncertain. The germline CDR1 and CDR2 sequences are SGHTA and FQGNSA. There are 16 residues in the CDR3. V was pared by 2 bases and J by 8 bases, with 21 bases between.

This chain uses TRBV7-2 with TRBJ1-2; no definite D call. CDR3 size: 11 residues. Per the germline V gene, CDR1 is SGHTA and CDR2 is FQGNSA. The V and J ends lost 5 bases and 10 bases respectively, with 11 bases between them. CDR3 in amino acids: CASSPYIDYTF. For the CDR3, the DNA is TGTGCCAGCAGCCCTTACATTGACTACACCTTC.

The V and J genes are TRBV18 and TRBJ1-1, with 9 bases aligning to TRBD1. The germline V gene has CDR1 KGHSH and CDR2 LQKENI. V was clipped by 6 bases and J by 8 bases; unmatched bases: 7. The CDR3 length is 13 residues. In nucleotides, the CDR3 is TGTGCCAGCTCCCAAAGCGGACAGGGGGAAGCTTTCTTT. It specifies CASSQSGQGEAFF. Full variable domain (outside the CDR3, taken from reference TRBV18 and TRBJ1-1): NAGVMQNPRHLVRRRGQEARLRCSPMKGHSHVYWYRQLPEEGLKFMVYLQKENIIDESGMPKERFSAEFPKEGPSILRIQQVVRGDSAAYFCASSQSGQGEAFFGQGTRLTVV.

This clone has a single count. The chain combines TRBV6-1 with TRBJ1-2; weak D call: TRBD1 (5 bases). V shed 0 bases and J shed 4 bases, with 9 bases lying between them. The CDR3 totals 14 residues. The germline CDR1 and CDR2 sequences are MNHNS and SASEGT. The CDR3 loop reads CASSEAKGIYGYTF. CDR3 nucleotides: TGTGCCAGCAGTGAAGCTAAGGGGATCTATGGCTACACCTTC.

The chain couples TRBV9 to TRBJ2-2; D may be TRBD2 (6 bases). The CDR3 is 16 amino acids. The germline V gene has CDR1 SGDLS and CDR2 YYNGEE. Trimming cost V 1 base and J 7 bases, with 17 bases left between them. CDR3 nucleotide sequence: TGTGCCAGCAGCGTAACAGGCGGAGGGAGCGGCGGGGAGCTGTTTTTT. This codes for CASSVTGGGSGGELFF.

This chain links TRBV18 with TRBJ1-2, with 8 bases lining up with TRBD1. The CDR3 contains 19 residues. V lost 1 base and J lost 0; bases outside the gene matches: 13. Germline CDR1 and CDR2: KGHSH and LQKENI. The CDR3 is CASSPREFGTGFSNYGYTF. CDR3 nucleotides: TGTGCCAGCTCACCACGGGAGTTTGGGACAGGATTTTCTAACTATGGCTACACCTTC. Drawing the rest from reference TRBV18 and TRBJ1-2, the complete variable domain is NAGVMQNPRHLVRRRGQEARLRCSPMKGHSHVYWYRQLPEEGLKFMVYLQKENIIDESGMPKERFSAEFPKEGPSILRIQQVVRGDSAAYFCASSPREFGTGFSNYGYTFGSGTRLTVV.

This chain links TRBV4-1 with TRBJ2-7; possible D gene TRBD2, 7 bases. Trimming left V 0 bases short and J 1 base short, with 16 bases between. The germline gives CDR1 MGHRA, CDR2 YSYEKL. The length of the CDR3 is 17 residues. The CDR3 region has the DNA TGCGCCAGCAGCCAAGACCGTTGGGGGGGGCAATCCTACGAGCAGTACTTC. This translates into CASSQDRWGGQSYEQYF.

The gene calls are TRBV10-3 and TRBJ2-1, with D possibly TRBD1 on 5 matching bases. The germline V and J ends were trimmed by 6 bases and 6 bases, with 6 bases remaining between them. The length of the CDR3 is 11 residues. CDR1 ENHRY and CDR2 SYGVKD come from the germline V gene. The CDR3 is CAISRANEQFF. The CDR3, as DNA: TGTGCCATCAGCAGGGCCAATGAGCAGTTCTTC.

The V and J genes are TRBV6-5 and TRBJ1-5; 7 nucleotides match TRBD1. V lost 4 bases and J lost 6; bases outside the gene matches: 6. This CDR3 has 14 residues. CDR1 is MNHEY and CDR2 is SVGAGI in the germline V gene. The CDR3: CASSSGGSRQPQHF. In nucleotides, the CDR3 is TGTGCCAGCAGTTCAGGGGGATCGCGTCAGCCCCAGCATTTT.

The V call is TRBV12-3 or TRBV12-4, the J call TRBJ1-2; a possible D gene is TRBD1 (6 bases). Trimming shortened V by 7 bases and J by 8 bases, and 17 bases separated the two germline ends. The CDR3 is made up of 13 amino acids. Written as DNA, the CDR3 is TGTGCCAGCACCCTTAGGGGGTTGCGGGGCTACACCTTC. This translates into CASTLRGLRGYTF.

The CDR3 coding sequence is TGTGCCAGCATCCAACAGGACCTCATGAACACTGAAGCTTTCTTT. This sequence encodes CASIQQDLMNTEAFF. J is TRBJ1-1 and V is TRBV28; D is possibly TRBD1 (5 bases). CDR1 and CDR2 from the germline V gene are MDHEN and SYDVKM. V lost 7 bases and J lost 0, with 15 bases in between. The CDR3 has 15 residues.

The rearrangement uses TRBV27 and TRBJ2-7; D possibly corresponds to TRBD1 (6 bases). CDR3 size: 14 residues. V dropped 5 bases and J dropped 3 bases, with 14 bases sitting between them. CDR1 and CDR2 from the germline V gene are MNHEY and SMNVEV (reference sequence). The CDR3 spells CASSPVDRFYEQYF. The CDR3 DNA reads TGTGCCAGCAGTCCCGTCGACAGGTTCTACGAGCAGTACTTC.